Reported below is one TCR beta chain. The antigen is not known. Clones were sequenced by immunoSEQ multiplex PCR, and TCRdb holds only the in-frame ones, with some missing. The sample has tens of thousands of clones, around 73% seen once. Viral peptide pool expansion of antigen-specific CD4+ T cells preceded sequencing in the ViraFEST assay. Having been cultured for roughly 10 days, the cells underwent CD4+ T cell isolation. In the vaccine recipients, nucleocapsid antibodies were negative and there was no prior SARS-CoV-2 infection. Each culture well received a few million PBMC. These cells were then cultured in IMDM with about 10 IU/ml IL-2 and 7.5 to 10 ug/ml peptides. Fresh IL-2-containing medium replaced half the medium on days 3 and 7. This record belongs to a study of vaccination effects on CD4 cells after COVID-19. This CDR3 region has 13 residues. The V and J ends lost 6 bases and 3 bases respectively, with 11 bases between them.

Regarding the study as a whole: Recruitment yielded few convalescent patients, and the study had no early post-infection timepoints.

This TCR was sampled from a human donor who received a COVID-19 vaccine. This chain joins TRBV12-3 or TRBV12-4 and TRBJ1-2; D unclear. Sequencing was performed on CD4+ T cells from PBMCs cultured with HCoV-OC43 spike peptides, taken before COVID-19 vaccination. Documented subset: HCoV-OC43 spike overlapping peptide pool stimulation. The CDR3 loop reads CASRIGVHYGYTF. CDR3 nucleotide sequence: TGTGCCAGCAGAATAGGAGTTCACTATGGCTACACCTTC.